This T cell receptor (beta chain) is drawn from a study of blood T cell repertoires in COVID-19. How the authors handled the data: Reference gene primers were amplified, and this amplification served to estimate nucleated cell counts. Only in-frame clones appear in the TCRdb table, and some are missing; sequencing was by immunoSEQ multiplex PCR. That table gives V, J and clone size, and the DNA gave D and trimming. The data contain under 250,000 clones, 87% of them singletons. The ends lost 5 bases at V and 7 bases at J; junction bases unmatched: 12. Germline-derived CDR1 and CDR2 are LNHDA and SQIVND (reference sequence). This CDR3 spans 16 amino acids.

The sequenced material came from peripheral blood. V is TRBV19 and J is TRBJ2-1; 9 positions match TRBD2. This TCR was recovered from a man between 18 and 35 years old with active or convalescent COVID-19. The CDR3 is CASSFPSGSGRNEQFF. CDR3 sequence (DNA): TGTGCCAGTAGTTTCCCTTCGGGGAGCGGGAGGAATGAGCAGTTCTTC.